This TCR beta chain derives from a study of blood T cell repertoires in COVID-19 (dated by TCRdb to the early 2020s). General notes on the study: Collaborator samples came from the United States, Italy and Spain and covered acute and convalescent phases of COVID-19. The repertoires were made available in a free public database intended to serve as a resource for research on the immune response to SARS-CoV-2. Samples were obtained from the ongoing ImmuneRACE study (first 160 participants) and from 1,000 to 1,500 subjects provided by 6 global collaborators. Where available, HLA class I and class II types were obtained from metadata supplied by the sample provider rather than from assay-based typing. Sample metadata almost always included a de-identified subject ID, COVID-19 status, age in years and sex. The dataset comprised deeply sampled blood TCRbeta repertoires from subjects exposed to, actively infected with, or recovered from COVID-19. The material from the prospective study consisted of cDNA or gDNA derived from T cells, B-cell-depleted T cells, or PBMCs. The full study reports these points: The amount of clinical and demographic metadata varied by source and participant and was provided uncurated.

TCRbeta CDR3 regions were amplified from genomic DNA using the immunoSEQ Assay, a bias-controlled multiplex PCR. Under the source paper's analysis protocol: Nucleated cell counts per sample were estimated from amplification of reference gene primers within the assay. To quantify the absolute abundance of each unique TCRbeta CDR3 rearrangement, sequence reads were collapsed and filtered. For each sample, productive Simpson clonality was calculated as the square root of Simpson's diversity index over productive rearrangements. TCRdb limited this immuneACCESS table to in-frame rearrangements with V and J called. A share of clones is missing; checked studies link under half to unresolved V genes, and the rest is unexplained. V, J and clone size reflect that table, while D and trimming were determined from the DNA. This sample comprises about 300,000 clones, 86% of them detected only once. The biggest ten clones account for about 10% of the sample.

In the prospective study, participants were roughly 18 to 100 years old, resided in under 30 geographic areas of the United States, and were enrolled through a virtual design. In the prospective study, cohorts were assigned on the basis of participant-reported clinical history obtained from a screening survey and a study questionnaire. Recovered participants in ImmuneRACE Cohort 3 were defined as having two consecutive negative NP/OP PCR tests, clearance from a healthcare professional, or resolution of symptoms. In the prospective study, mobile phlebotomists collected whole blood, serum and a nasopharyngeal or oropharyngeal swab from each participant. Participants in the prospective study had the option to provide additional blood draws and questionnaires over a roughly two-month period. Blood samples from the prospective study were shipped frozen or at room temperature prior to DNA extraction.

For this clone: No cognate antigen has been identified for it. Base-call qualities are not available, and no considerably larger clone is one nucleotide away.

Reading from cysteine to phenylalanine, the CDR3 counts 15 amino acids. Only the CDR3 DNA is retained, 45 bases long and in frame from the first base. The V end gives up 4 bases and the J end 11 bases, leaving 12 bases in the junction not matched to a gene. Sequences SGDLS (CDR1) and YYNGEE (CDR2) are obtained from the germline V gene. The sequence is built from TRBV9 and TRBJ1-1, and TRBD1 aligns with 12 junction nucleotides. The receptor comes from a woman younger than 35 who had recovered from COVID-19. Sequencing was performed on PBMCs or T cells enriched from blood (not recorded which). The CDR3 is CASSPPGTGGGRAFF. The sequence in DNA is TGTGCCAGCAGCCCTCCCGGGACAGGGGGCGGCAGGGCTTTCTTT.